This entry concerns a single T cell receptor beta chain. Its antigen remains unidentified. V gave up 2 bases and J gave up 0 bases, with 12 bases separating them. The CDR3 has 16 residues. The data were taken from a study of T-cell memory formation after mild COVID-19. Study-level results: Pre-infection memory harbored some responding clones, suggesting cross-reactive memory joined. Clones that got smaller from day 15 to 85 had even CD4/CD8, while clones growing later tipped toward CD4+.

From 5'RACE with constant-segment primers came TCR alpha and TCR beta cDNA libraries that carried sample barcodes and UMIs. TCRdb reprocessed the 5' RACE reads with MiXCR, giving one entry per CDR3 protein. This repertoire shows about 110,000 distinct CDR3 sequences, 15% to 20% found once; its top ten account for around 5.1%. The specimen was PBMCs or a T cell subset sorted from them (not recorded which). The receptor was derived from a man aged 18 to 35 who had mild COVID-19 (a few samples of this study predate the infection). Cell type and time point are not known. The rearrangement uses TRBV12-3 or TRBV12-4 and TRBJ2-3, with D maybe TRBD2 (6 bases). The CDR3 DNA follows: TGTGCCAGCAGTTTATCGCGGGGTCTTAGCACAGATACGCAGTATTTT. Amino acids: CASSLSRGLSTDTQYF.